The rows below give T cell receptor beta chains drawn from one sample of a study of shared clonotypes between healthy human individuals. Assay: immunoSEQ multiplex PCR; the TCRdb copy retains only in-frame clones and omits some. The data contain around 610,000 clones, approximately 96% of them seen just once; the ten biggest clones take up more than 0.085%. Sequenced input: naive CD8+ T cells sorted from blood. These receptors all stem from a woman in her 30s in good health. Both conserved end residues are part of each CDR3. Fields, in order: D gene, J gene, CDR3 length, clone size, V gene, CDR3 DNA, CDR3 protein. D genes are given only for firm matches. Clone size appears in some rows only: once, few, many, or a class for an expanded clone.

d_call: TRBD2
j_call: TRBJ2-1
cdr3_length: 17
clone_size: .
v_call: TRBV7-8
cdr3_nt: TGTGCCAGCAGCCGGGGACTAGCGGGGTCCCTCTACAATGAGCAGTTCTTC
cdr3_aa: CASSRGLAGSLYNEQFF

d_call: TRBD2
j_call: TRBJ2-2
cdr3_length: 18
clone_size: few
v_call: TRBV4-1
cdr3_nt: TGCGCCAGCAGCCAAGACCTACTAGCGGGACTTAACACCGGGGAGCTGTTTTTT
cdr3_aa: CASSQDLLAGLNTGELFF

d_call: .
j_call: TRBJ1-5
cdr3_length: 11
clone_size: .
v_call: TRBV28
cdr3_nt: TGTGCCAGCAGCCACCATCAGCCCCAGCATTTT
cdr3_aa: CASSHHQPQHF

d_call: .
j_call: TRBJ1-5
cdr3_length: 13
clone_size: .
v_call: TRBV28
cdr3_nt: TGTGCCAGCAGTTGGGGGGTCGGTCAGCCCCAGCATTTT
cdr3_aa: CASSWGVGQPQHF

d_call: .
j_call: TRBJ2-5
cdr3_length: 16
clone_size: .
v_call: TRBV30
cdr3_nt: TGTGCCTGGAGTGTAAGGTCTCGGCACGTCCAAGAGACCCAGTACTTC
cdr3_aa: CAWSVRSRHVQETQYF

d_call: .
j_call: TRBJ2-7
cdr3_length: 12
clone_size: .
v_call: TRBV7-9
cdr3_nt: TGTGCCAGCACCCCGGAAGGATACGAGCAGTACTTC
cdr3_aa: CASTPEGYEQYF

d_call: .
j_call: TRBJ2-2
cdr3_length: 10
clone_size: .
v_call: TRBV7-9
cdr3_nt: TGTGCCAGCTACCACGGGGAGCTGTTTTTT
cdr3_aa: CASYHGELFF

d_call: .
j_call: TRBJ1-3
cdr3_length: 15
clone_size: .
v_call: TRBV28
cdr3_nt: TGTGCCAGCAGTACTTGGACAAACTCTGGAAACACCATATATTTT
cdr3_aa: CASSTWTNSGNTIYF

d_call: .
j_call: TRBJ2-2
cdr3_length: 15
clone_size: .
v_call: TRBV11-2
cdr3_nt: TGTGCCAGCAGCTTAGGGACATCGAACACCGGGGAGCTGTTTTTT
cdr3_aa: CASSLGTSNTGELFF

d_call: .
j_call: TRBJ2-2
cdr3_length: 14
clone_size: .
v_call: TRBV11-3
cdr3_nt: TGTGCCAGCAGCTTAGTTGGGAACACCGGGGAGCTGTTTTTT
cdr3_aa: CASSLVGNTGELFF

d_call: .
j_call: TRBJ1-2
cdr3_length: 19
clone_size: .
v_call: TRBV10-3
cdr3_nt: TGTGCCATCAGTGAGCCCCCCCTAAGGACAGCGACTTTTAACTATGGCTACACCTTC
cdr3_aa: CAISEPPLRTATFNYGYTF

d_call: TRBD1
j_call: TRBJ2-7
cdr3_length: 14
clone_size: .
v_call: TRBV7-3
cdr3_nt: TGTGCCAGCAGCCCAAACAGGGGAGCCTACGAGCAGTACTTC
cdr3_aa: CASSPNRGAYEQYF

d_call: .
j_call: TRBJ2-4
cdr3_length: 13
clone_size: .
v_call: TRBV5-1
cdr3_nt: TGCGCCAGCAGGGGAGATGGCGAAAACATTCAGTACTTC
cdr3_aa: CASRGDGENIQYF

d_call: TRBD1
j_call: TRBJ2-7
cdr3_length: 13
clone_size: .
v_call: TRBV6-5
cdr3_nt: TGTGCCAGCAGTCCACAGGGGAATTACGAGCAGTACTTC
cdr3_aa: CASSPQGNYEQYF

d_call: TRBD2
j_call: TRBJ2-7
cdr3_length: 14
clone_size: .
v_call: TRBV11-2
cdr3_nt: TGTGCCAGCAGCTCCCCAGCTAGCGGGATCGAGCAGTACTTC
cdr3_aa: CASSSPASGIEQYF

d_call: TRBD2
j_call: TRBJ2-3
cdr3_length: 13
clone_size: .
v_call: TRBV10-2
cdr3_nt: TGCGCCAGCAGCGGGAGGGCCACAGATACGCAGTATTTT
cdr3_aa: CASSGRATDTQYF

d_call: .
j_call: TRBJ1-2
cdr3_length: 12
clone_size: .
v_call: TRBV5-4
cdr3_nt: TGTGCCAGCAGCGGCGGGACGGGTGGCTACACCTTC
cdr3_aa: CASSGGTGGYTF

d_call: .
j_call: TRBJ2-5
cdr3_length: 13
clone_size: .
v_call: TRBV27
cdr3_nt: TGTGCCAGTACAGGGTCCACAAGGGAGACCCAGTACTTC
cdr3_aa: CASTGSTRETQYF

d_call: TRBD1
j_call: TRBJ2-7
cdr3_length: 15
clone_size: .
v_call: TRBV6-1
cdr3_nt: TGTGCCAGCAGTGGGGGACAGGGGCCCACCTACGAGCAGTACTTC
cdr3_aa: CASSGGQGPTYEQYF

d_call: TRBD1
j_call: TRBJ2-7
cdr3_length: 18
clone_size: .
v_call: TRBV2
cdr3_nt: TGTGCCAGCAGCGGGACAGGGGGCGTTCAGCGACGACCCTACGAGCAGTACTTC
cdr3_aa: CASSGTGGVQRRPYEQYF

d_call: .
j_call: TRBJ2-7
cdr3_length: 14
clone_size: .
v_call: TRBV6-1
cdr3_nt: TGTGCCAGCAGTGAAGATAGTCCGAACTACGAGCAGTACTTC
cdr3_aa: CASSEDSPNYEQYF

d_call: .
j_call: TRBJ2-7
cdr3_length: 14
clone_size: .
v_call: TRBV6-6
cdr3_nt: TGTGCCAGCAGTCCAAGGGACTCAATTTACGAGCAGTACTTC
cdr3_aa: CASSPRDSIYEQYF

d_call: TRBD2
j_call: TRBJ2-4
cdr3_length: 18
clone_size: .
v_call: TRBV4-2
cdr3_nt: TGTGCCAGCAGCCAAGACCCCCTAGCGGGAGTTGCCAAAAACATTCAGTACTTC
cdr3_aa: CASSQDPLAGVAKNIQYF

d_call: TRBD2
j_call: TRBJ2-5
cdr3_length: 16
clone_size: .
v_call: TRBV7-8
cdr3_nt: TGTGCCAGCAGCTTATGGAGGTTGGCGGGGGAAGAGACCCAGTACTTC
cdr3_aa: CASSLWRLAGEETQYF

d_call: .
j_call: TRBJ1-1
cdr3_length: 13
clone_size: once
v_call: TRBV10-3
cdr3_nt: TGTGCCATCAGTGAAGAAGGGTACACTGAAGCTTTCTTT
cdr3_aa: CAISEEGYTEAFF

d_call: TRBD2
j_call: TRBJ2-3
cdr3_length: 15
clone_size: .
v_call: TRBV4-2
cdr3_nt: TGTGCCAGCAGCCAAGGGACTAGCGGGAGGGATACGCAGTATTTT
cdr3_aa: CASSQGTSGRDTQYF

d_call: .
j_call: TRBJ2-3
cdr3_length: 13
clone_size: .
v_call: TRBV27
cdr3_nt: TGTGCCAGCAGTTTAGGAAGCACAGATACGCAGTATTTT
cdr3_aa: CASSLGSTDTQYF

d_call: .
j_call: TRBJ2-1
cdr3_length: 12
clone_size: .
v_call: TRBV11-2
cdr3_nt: TGTGCCAGCAGATCCGGGCGGTGGGAGCAGTTCTTC
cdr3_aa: CASRSGRWEQFF

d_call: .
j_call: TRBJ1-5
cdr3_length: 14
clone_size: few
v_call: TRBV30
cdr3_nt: TGTGCCTGGAGTGTATCAGGGTCTGTTCAGCCCCAGCATTTT
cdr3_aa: CAWSVSGSVQPQHF

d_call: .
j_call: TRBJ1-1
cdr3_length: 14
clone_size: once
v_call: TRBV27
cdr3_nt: TGTGCCAGCAGTTTCTGGGGTAAGAAGACTGAAGCTTTCTTT
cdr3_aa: CASSFWGKKTEAFF

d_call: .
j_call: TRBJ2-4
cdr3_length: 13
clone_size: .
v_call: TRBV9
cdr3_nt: TGTGCCAGCAGCGTAGGGGGGAAAAACATTCAGTACTTC
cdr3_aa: CASSVGGKNIQYF

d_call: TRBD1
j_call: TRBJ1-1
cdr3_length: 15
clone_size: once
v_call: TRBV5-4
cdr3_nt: TGTGCCAGCAGCTTTACAGGGGCCCGAGAGACTGAAGCTTTCTTT
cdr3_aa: CASSFTGARETEAFF

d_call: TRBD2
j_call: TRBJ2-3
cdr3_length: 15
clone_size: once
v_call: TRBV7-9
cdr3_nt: TGTGCCAGCAGCCCGACTAGCTGGGTCACAGATACGCAGTATTTT
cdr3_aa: CASSPTSWVTDTQYF

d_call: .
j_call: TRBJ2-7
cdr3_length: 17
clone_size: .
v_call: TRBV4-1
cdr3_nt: TGCGCCAGCAGCCAAGATCGCTCCTCCCGGGGGGACAACGAGCAGTACTTC
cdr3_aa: CASSQDRSSRGDNEQYF

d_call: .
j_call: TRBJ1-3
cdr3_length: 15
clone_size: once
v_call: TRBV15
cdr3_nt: TGTGCCACCAGCAGAGAAAGAATTCCCGGAAACACCATATATTTT
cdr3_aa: CATSRERIPGNTIYF

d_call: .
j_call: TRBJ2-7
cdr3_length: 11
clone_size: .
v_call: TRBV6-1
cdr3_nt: TGTGCCAGCAGTGAGGAGGATGAGCAGTACTTC
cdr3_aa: CASSEEDEQYF

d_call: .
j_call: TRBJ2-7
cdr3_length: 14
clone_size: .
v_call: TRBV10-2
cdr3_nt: TGCGCCAGCACCACGGGGTCCCTATACCACGAGCAGTACTTC
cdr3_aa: CASTTGSLYHEQYF

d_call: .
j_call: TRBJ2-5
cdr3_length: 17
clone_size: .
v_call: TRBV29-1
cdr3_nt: TGCAGCGTTGAAGACCCCAGTCTAGGGCACGTCCTTGAGACCCAGTACTTC
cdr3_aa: CSVEDPSLGHVLETQYF

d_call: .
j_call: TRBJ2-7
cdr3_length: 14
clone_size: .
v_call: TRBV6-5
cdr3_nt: TGTGCCAGCGCCTTGGCGGGGCCCTCCTACGAGCAGTACTTC
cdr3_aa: CASALAGPSYEQYF